This T cell receptor beta chain emerged from a study of vaccination and CD4 T cells after COVID-19. The wider study: Four females and six males made up the convalescents, with two Hispanic. Sampling post-COVID took place a median approximately 100 days after diagnosis (range 35 to 161).

The treatment here: roughly ten-day PBMC culture with coronavirus spike peptide pools or control peptides (ViraFEST assay). Positive PCR results dated from March to December 2020, before the US Alpha, Beta and Delta variants. In the case of this clonotype: Antigen specificity is unknown.

The CDR3 sequence is 12 residues long. Trimming removed 5 bases at V and 6 bases at J, with 11 bases between. Cultured CD4+ T cell DNA underwent sequencing with the Oncomine TCR Beta short-read assay. It was from cultured CD4+ T cells that genomic DNA was extracted. TCRdb itself ran the PCR reads through MiXCR, one entry per CDR3 protein. The table includes over 20,000 distinct CDR3 sequences, approximately 48% detected once. The rearrangement uses TRBV12-3 or TRBV12-4 and TRBJ2-7; D might be TRBD1 (5 bases). This TCR was recovered from a human donor who had recovered from COVID-19. The source material was CD4+ T cells from blood, cultured in vitro. In DNA form, the CDR3 reads TGTGCCAGCAGTACCGAACAGGCCGAGCAGTACTTC. It specifies CASSTEQAEQYF.